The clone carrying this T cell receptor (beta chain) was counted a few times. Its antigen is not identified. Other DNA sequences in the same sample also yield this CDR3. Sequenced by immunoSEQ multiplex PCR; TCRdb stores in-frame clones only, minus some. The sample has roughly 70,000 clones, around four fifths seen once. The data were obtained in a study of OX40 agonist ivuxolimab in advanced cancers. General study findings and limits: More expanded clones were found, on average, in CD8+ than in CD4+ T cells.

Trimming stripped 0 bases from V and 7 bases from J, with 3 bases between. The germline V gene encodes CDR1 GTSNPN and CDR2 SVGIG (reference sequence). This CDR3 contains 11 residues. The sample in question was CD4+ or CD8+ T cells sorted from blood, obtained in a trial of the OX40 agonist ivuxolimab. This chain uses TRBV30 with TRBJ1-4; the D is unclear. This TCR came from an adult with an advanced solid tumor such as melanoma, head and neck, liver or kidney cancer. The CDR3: CAWSVSEKLFF. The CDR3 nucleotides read TGTGCCTGGAGTGTCAGTGAAAAACTGTTTTTT.